The entry below gives a single T cell receptor beta chain sequence along with its context. The antigen remains undetermined. The record originates from a study of radiotherapy plus CTLA-4 blockade in lung cancer. Turning to the study itself: For approximately 19% of patients, objective responses occurred, and approximately 31% had disease control. General study points: Radiotherapy plus ipilimumab was followed by expansion in blood of tumor-derived TCR clones. Strongest reported response predictors: early blood clone changes and post-radiation interferon-beta.

Participants had chemo-refractory metastatic non-small-cell lung cancer and were treated with focal radiation plus ipilimumab CTLA-4 blockade. The method was immunoSEQ multiplex PCR; TCRdb's version includes in-frame clones alone and lacks a portion of them. The sample lists more than 90,000 clones, around 83% occurring once. This receptor was obtained from a human donor with non-small cell lung cancer that progressed on radiotherapy plus ipilimumab. Source: peripheral blood, taken from a patient treated with radiotherapy plus ipilimumab.

The CDR3 sequence: CASSSPVANTGELFF. CDR3 in DNA: TGTGCCAGCAGCTCCCCGGTCGCGAACACCGGGGAGCTGTTTTTT. The chain has TRBV7-9 and TRBJ2-2; D is unresolved. Trimming shortened V by 4 bases and J by 0 bases, and 9 bases separated the two germline ends. The CDR3 has 15 residues. CDR1 is SEHNR, CDR2 FQNEAQ, per germline (reference sequence).